This T cell receptor (beta chain) was sequenced for a study of response to subunit inactivated influenza vaccine. General study findings and limits: After each seasonal influenza vaccination, few new T cells are recruited, the authors suggested.

MiXCR was run by TCRdb on the RT-PCR reads, yielding one entry per CDR3 protein. The sample carries about 620,000 distinct CDR3 sequences, around 11% recorded once. This clonotype was seen at least ten times. Its antigen is undetermined. Germline V gives CDR1 SQVTM, CDR2 ANQGSEA. V shed 7 bases, J shed 2 bases, and the junction held 5 bases outside the gene matches. The CDR3 contains 14 residues. A further study also used this sample, focusing on T cells expressing NK-cell markers. This second study says: For TCR beta, cDNA was produced by 5'RACE template switching with UMIs. In the group of eight sequenced donors, seven were HCMV-seropositive and one was seronegative. About 1.0-7.0% of CD8+ T cells in six or seven donors belonged to dominant NKG2C+ clonotypes. It is unclear if expanded NKG2C-expressing clones target HCMV antigens.

The receptor was isolated from a man in his fifties who received an inactivated influenza vaccine. Sequencing was performed on PBMCs from blood, taken on the day of vaccination. The chain links TRBV29-1 to TRBJ2-5; 12 nucleotides agree with TRBD1. The CDR3 DNA reads TGCAGCGGCCGGGACAGGGGGCCTCAAGAGACCCAGTACTTC. Residues: CSGRDRGPQETQYF.